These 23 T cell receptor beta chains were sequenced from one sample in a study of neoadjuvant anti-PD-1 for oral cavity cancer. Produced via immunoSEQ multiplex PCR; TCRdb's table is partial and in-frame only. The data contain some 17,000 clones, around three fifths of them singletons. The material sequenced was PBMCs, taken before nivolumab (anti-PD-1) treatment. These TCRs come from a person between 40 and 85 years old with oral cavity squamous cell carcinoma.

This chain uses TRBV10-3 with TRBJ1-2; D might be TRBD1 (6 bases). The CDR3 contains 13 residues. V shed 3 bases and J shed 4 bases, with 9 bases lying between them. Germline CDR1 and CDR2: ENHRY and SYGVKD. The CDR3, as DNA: TGTGCCATCAGTGATTCGGACAGCTATGGCTACACCTTC. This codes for CAISDSDSYGYTF.

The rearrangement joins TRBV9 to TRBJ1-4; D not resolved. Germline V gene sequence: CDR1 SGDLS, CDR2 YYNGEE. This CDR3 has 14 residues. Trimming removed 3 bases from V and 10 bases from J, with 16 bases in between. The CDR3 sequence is CASSAAGSLGKLFF. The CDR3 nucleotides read TGTGCCAGCAGCGCGGCGGGGTCTCTAGGAAAACTGTTTTTT.

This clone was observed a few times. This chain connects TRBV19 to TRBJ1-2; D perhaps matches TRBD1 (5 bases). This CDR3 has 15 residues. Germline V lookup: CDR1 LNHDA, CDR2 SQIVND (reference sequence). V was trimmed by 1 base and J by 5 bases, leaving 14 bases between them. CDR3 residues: CASSIGTGTSYGYTF. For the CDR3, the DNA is TGTGCCAGTAGTATAGGGACCGGGACTTCGTATGGCTACACCTTC.

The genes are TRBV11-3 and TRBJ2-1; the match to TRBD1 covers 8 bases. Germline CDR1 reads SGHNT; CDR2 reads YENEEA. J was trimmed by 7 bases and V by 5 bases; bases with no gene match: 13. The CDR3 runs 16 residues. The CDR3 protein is CASSPFEGTGLNEQFF. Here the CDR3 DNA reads TGTGCCAGCAGCCCGTTTGAAGGGACAGGCCTTAATGAGCAGTTCTTC. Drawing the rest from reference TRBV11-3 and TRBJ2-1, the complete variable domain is EAGVVQSPRYKIIEKKQPVAFWCNPISGHNTLYWYLQNLGQGPELLIRYENEEAVDDSQLPKDRFSAERLKGVDSTLKIQPAELGDSAVYLCASSPFEGTGLNEQFFGPGTRLTVL.

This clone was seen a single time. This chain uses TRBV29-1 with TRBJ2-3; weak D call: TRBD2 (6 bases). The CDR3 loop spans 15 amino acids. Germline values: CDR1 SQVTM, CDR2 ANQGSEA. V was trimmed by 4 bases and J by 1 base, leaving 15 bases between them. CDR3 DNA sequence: TGCAGCGTTGTCTTCCTAGCGACCCGCACAGATACGCAGTATTTT. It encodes CSVVFLATRTDTQYF.

Here the CDR3 DNA reads TGTGCCAGCAGCCCAGGGAGCTCCTACGAGCAGTACTTC. This sequence encodes CASSPGSSYEQYF. V usage is TRBV9 and J usage is TRBJ2-7; D is perhaps TRBD1 or TRBD2 (5 bases each). CDR1 and CDR2 from the germline V gene are SGDLS and YYNGEE. The CDR3 has 13 residues. Trimming pared 4 bases from V and 0 bases from J, leaving 8 bases between.

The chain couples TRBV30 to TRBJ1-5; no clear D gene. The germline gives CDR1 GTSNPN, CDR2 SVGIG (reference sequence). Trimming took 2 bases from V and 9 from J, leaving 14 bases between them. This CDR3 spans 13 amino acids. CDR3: CAWSSEGYGPQHF. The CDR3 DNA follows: TGTGCCTGGAGTTCGGAAGGGTACGGGCCCCAGCATTTT.

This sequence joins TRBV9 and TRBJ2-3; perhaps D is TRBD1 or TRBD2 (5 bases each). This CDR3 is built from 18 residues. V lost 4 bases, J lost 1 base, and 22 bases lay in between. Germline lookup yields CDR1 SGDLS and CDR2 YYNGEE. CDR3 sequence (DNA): TGTGCCAGCAGCCCACGGGACCAAAACACTCTACGCACAGATACGCAGTATTTT. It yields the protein CASSPRDQNTLRTDTQYF.

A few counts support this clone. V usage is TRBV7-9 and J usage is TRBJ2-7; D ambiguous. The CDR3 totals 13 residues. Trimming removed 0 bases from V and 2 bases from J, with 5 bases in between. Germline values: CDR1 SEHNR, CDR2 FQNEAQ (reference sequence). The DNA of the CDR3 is TGTGCCAGCAGCTTAGCAGGGACCTACGAGCAGTACTTC. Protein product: CASSLAGTYEQYF.

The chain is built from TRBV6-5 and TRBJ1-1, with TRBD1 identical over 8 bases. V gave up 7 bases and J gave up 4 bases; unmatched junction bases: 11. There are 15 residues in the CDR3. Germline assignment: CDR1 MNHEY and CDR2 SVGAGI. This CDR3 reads CASTPPGGGSTEAFF. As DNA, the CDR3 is TGTGCCAGCACCCCGCCAGGGGGCGGAAGCACTGAAGCTTTCTTT.

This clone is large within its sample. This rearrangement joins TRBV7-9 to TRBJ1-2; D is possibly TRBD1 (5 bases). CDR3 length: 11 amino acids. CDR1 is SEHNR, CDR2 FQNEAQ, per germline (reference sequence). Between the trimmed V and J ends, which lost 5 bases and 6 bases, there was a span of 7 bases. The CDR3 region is CASSLGDGYTF. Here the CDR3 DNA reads TGTGCCAGCAGCCTAGGGGATGGCTACACCTTC.

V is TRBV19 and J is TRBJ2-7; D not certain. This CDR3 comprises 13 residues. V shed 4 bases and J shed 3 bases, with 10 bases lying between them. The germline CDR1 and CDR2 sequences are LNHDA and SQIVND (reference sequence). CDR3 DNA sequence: TGTGCCAGTAGTACCACCCCGAGCTACGAGCAGTACTTC. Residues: CASSTTPSYEQYF.

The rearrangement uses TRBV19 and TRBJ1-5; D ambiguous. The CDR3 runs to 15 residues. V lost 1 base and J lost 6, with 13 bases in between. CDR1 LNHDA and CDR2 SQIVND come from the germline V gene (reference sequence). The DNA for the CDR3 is TGTGCCAGTAGTATAGTCGGGGTCGTTGGTCAGCCCCAGCATTTT. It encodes CASSIVGVVGQPQHF.

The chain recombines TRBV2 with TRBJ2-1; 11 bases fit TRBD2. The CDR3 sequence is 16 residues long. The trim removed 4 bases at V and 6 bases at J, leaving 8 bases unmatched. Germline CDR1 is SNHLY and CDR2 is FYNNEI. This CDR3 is CASSVLAGGVGNEQFF. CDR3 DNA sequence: TGTGCCAGCAGTGTTTTAGCGGGAGGGGTGGGCAATGAGCAGTTCTTC.

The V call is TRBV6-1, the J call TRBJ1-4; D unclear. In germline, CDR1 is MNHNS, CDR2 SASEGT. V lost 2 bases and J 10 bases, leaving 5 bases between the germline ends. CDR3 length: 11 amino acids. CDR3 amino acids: CASSESVKLFF. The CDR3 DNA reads TGTGCCAGCAGTGAATCGGTAAAACTGTTTTTT.

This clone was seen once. CDR3 nucleotide sequence: TGCAGCGTTGAAGATCAAGGGTCGGCTACCTTCTACGGCGAGCAGTACTTC. It yields the protein CSVEDQGSATFYGEQYF. The V call is TRBV29-1, the J call TRBJ2-7, with D unresolved. This CDR3 spans 17 amino acids. From germline, CDR1 is SQVTM and CDR2 ANQGSEA. With 0 bases removed from V and 6 bases from J, the gap between germline ends came to 24 bases.

CDR3 loop: CASSDLGQGSEAFF. The CDR3 DNA reads as TGTGCCAGCAGTGACCTGGGACAGGGATCTGAAGCTTTCTTT. V is TRBV2 and J is TRBJ1-1; 9 bases align to TRBD1. Per germline, CDR1 SNHLY and CDR2 FYNNEI. V lost 3 bases, J lost 6 bases, and 5 bases stayed unmatched. The CDR3 loop spans 14 amino acids.

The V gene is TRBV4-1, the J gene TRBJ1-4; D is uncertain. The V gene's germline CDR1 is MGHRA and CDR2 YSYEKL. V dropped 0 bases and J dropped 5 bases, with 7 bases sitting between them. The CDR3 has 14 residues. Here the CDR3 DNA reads TGCGCCAGCAGCCAAGACCCTAAGAATGAAAAACTGTTTTTT. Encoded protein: CASSQDPKNEKLFF.

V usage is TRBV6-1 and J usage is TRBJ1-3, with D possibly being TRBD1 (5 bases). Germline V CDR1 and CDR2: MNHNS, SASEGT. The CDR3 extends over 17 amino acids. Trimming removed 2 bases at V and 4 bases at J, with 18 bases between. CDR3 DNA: TGTGCCAGCAGTGAATCGATGTGGGCCCAGGGAGGAAACACCATATATTTT. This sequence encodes CASSESMWAQGGNTIYF.

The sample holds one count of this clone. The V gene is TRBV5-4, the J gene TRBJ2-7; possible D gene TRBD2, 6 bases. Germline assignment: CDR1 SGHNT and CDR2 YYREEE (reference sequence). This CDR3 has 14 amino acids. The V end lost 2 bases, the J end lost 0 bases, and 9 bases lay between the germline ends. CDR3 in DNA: TGTGCCAGCAGCTTTCAGGGAGGCTCCTACGAGCAGTACTTC. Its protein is CASSFQGGSYEQYF.

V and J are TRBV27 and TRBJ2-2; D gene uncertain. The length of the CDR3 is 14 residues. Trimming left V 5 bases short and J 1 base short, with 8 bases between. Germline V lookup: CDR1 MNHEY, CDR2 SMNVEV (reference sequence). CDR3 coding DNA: TGTGCCAGCAGTCCGCCCCTGAACACCGGGGAGCTGTTTTTT. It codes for CASSPPLNTGELFF.

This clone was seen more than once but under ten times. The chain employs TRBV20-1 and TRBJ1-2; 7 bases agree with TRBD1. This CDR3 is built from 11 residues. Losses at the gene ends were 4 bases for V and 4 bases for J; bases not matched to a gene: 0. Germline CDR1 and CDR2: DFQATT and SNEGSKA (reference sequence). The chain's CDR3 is CSATGGYGYTF. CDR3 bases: TGCAGTGCTACAGGGGGCTATGGCTACACCTTC.

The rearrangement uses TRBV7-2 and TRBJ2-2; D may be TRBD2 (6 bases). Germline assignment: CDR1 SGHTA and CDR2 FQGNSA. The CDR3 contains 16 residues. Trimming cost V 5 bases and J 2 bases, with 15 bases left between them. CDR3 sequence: CASSGPGLLNTGELFF. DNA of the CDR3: TGTGCCAGCAGCGGCCCGGGACTCTTAAACACCGGGGAGCTGTTTTTT.